Below are 24 T cell receptor beta chains sequenced from a single sample in a study of technical replicates of blood from a handful of donors. Profiled with immunoSEQ multiplex PCR; TCRdb holds only in-frame clones, not every one. The table has about 75,000 clones, about 97% seen once. The sequencing input was T cells isolated from PBMCs. These receptors were taken from a human donor in good health.

V and J are TRBV19 and TRBJ2-3; no definite D call. Trimming removed 6 bases from V and 2 bases from J, with 9 bases in between. The CDR3 sequence is 13 residues long. Germline V gene sequence: CDR1 LNHDA, CDR2 SQIVND (reference sequence). In DNA, the CDR3 is TGTGCCAGTAGAGTGGCACCCACAGATACGCAGTATTTT. It encodes CASRVAPTDTQYF. Using reference TRBV19 and TRBJ2-3 for the parts outside the CDR3, the full variable domain is DGGITQSPKYLFRKEGQNVTLSCEQNLNHDAMYWYRQDPGQGLRLIYYSQIVNDFQKGDIAEGYSVSREKKESFPLTVTSAQKNPTAFYLCASRVAPTDTQYFGPGTRLTVL.

The chain carries TRBV5-1 and TRBJ2-3, with 7 bases identical to TRBD2. The V gene's germline CDR1 is SGHRS and CDR2 YFSETQ. The CDR3 has 17 residues. V was pared by 4 bases and J by 6 bases, with 17 bases of the junction left unmatched. The CDR3 coding sequence is TGCGCCAGCAGCCCCTACGGGCCGGCTAGCGGTACTGATACGCAGTATTTT. Translated, it gives CASSPYGPASGTDTQYF.

The chain has TRBV12-1 and TRBJ1-2; the DNA was not compared with TRBD1, the D call given in the table. TRBV12-1 is assigned pseudogene status. This CDR3 region has 13 residues. CDR3 coding DNA: TGTGCCAGCAGCTTTGTACAGCCATATGGCTACACCTTC. As protein: CASSFVQPYGYTF.

The rearrangement joins TRBV5-6 to TRBJ1-2; TRBD1 aligns across 7 bases. The CDR3 contains 16 residues. The V segment lost 6 bases and the J segment 2 bases; nucleotides outside the gene matches: 13. CDR1 and CDR2 (germline): SGHDT, YYEEEE. The CDR3 region is CASIPLKDRSNYGYTF. As DNA, the CDR3 is TGTGCCAGCATCCCTCTAAAGGACAGGTCCAACTATGGCTACACCTTC.

The CDR3 coding sequence is TGTGCCAGTAGTATACAGGGCTATGGCTACACCTTC. This translates into CASSIQGYGYTF. The rearrangement links TRBV19 to TRBJ1-2; TRBD1 might be the D (5 bases). The CDR3 has 12 amino acids. Germline loops: CDR1 LNHDA, CDR2 SQIVND (reference sequence). Trimming stripped 2 bases from V and 4 bases from J, with 5 bases between.

V and J are TRBV9 and TRBJ1-1; D not resolved. Trimming took 0 bases from V and 3 from J, leaving 9 bases between them. The CDR3 length is 14 residues. Germline CDR1 SGDLS, CDR2 YYNGEE. The chain's CDR3 is CASSVVPRYTEAFF. DNA of the CDR3: TGTGCCAGCAGCGTAGTGCCGAGGTACACTGAAGCTTTCTTT.

The CDR3 DNA sequence: TGTGCCGAACGGGGTCGGTCACAGCCCCAGCATTTT. Amino acid sequence: CAERGRSQPQHF. The rearrangement joins TRBV28 to TRBJ1-5; D uncertain. The germline V gene encodes CDR1 MDHEN and CDR2 SYDVKM. Trimming removed 11 bases from V and 7 bases from J, with 15 bases in between. The CDR3 runs to 12 residues.

V is TRBV28 and J is TRBJ2-5; 7 bases fit TRBD1. CDR1 MDHEN and CDR2 SYDVKM come from the germline V gene. The V and J ends lost 6 bases and 4 bases, in that order; junction bases with no gene match: 8. The CDR3 totals 14 residues. The CDR3 DNA reads TGTGCCAGCAGGGTGACAGGGTGGGGAGAGACCCAGTACTTC. Its translation is CASRVTGWGETQYF. Drawing the rest from reference TRBV28 and TRBJ2-5, the complete variable domain is DVKVTQSSRYLVKRTGEKVFLECVQDMDHENMFWYRQDPGLGLRLIYFSYDVKMKEKGDIPEGYSVSREKKERFSLILESASTNQTSMYLCASRVTGWGETQYFGPGTRLLVL.

This chain links TRBV19 with TRBJ1-5, with a weak D call TRBD1 (6 bases). Trimming removed 4 bases at V and 5 bases at J, with 15 bases between. The CDR3 is 15 amino acids. CDR1 and CDR2 (germline): LNHDA, SQIVND (reference sequence). CDR3 sequence reads: CASSTTGRSDQPQHF. CDR3 sequence (DNA): TGTGCCAGTAGTACGACAGGTAGGAGCGATCAGCCCCAGCATTTT.

The genes are TRBV29-1 and TRBJ2-1, with unresolved D. This CDR3 has 14 amino acids. CDR1 SQVTM and CDR2 ANQGSEA come from the germline V gene. The ends were cut back, 1 base at V and 4 bases at J, with 11 bases in the middle. CDR3 nucleotides: TGCAGCGTTGAAGGCCTAGATAATTACAATGAGCAGTTCTTC. Translated, it gives CSVEGLDNYNEQFF.

Written as DNA, the CDR3 is TGCGCCAGCAGCATTGGGTCTAGCGGCTCCTACGAGCAGTACTTC. Protein sequence: CASSIGSSGSYEQYF. The V call is TRBV5-1, the J call TRBJ2-7; 7 bases map to TRBD2. CDR1 is SGHRS and CDR2 is YFSETQ in the germline V gene. The V and J ends lost 4 bases and 0 bases, in that order; junction bases with no gene match: 7. This CDR3 is 15 amino acids long.

The chain joins TRBV6-1 to TRBJ1-1; TRBD1 might be the D (5 bases). Germline V gene lookup returns CDR1 MNHNS and CDR2 SASEGT. CDR3 length: 13 amino acids. V was trimmed by 3 bases and J by 5 bases, leaving 10 bases between them. The CDR3, as DNA: TGTGCCAGCAGTGATTGGGGGGGAACTGAAGCTTTCTTT. This translates into CASSDWGGTEAFF.

The V and J genes are TRBV6-6 and TRBJ2-7; 9 nucleotides align to TRBD1. Trimming cost V 2 bases and J 4 bases; bases outside gene matches: 9. The CDR3 loop spans 16 amino acids. The germline gives CDR1 MNHNY, CDR2 SVGAGI (reference sequence). The DNA for the CDR3 is TGTGCCAGCAGTTACGGGGGGACAGGGAATTCATACGAGCAGTACTTC. It is translated as CASSYGGTGNSYEQYF.

The chain recombines TRBV29-1 with TRBJ2-7, with D perhaps TRBD1 (5 bases). Germline V gives CDR1 SQVTM, CDR2 ANQGSEA. The CDR3 totals 15 residues. Between the trimmed V and J ends, which lost 2 bases and 5 bases, there was a span of 19 bases. CDR3 in amino acids: CSVEIVLTVGNEQYF. Written as DNA, the CDR3 is TGCAGCGTTGAAATCGTTTTGACAGTTGGAAACGAGCAGTACTTC.

A single count supports this clone. The chain couples TRBV5-1 to TRBJ1-5, with D perhaps TRBD1 (6 bases). The CDR3 runs to 15 residues. Germline-derived CDR1 and CDR2 are SGHRS and YFSETQ. The ends were cut back, 0 bases at V and 2 bases at J, with 9 bases in the middle. CDR3 DNA: TGCGCCAGCAGCTTGGAGGGGGTCGGCAATCAGCCCCAGCATTTT. This translates into CASSLEGVGNQPQHF.

CDR3 amino acids: CASSQPTPPLPMGTDTQYF. DNA for the CDR3: TGTGCCAGCAGCCAACCGACTCCCCCACTACCCATGGGCACAGATACGCAGTATTTT. The gene calls are TRBV14 and TRBJ2-3; D call uncertain. Germline V lookup: CDR1 SGHDN, CDR2 FVKESK. The CDR3 extends over 19 amino acids. The V and J ends lost 2 bases and 1 base respectively, with 22 bases between them.

This clone appeared a few times. This chain connects TRBV27 to TRBJ1-1; TRBD1 matches at 7 bases. V lost 6 bases to trimming and J lost 0 bases; unmatched junction nucleotides: 4. The CDR3 consists of 14 residues. Germline V gene sequence: CDR1 MNHEY, CDR2 SMNVEV (reference sequence). CDR3 bases: TGTGCCAGCAGCTGGGACAGTGTGAACACTGAAGCTTTCTTT. It is translated as CASSWDSVNTEAFF.

This rearrangement joins TRBV4-1 to TRBJ1-1, with TRBD1 identical over 8 bases. The CDR3 length is 14 residues. CDR1 and CDR2 (germline): MGHRA, YSYEKL. V was pared by 6 bases and J by 3 bases, with 6 bases of the junction left unmatched. This chain's CDR3 is CASRIRQGYTEAFF. In DNA, the CDR3 is TGCGCCAGCAGGATACGACAGGGGTACACTGAAGCTTTCTTT.

This chain's CDR3 is CASSSGSLRIQYF. Here the CDR3 DNA reads TGTGCCAGCAGTTCAGGGTCCCTGCGGATTCAGTACTTC. The gene calls are TRBV28 and TRBJ2-4; a possible D gene is TRBD1 (5 bases). The CDR3 loop spans 13 amino acids. CDR1 MDHEN and CDR2 SYDVKM come from the germline V gene. The V end was cut by 4 bases, the J end by 10 bases, with 14 bases between. Full variable domain (remainder filled in from reference TRBV28 and TRBJ2-4): DVKVTQSSRYLVKRTGEKVFLECVQDMDHENMFWYRQDPGLGLRLIYFSYDVKMKEKGDIPEGYSVSREKKERFSLILESASTNQTSMYLCASSSGSLRIQYFGAGTRLSVL.

The rearrangement joins TRBV12-5 to TRBJ2-5; no clear D gene. Between the trimmed V and J ends, which lost 8 bases and 4 bases, there was a span of 14 bases. CDR1 is LGHNT, CDR2 FRNRAP, per germline. The CDR3 has 13 residues. The CDR3 DNA sequence: TGTGCTAGTTTGGGCAGAGTCGGAGAGACCCAGTACTTC. Its translation is CASLGRVGETQYF.

V and J are TRBV19 and TRBJ1-4; D not certain. This CDR3 is 12 amino acids long. Trimming pared 7 bases from V and 8 bases from J, leaving 11 bases between. In germline, CDR1 is LNHDA, CDR2 SQIVND (reference sequence). DNA of the CDR3: TGTGCCAGTACTGCGATTCGAGAAAAACTGTTTTTT. It codes for CASTAIREKLFF.

The chain has TRBV9 and TRBJ2-1, with 8 bases matching TRBD2. The J segment lost 6 bases and the V segment lost 6 bases, leaving 2 bases of the junction unmatched. This CDR3 contains 12 residues. Germline V CDR1 and CDR2: SGDLS, YYNGEE. The CDR3 sequence is CASTGGSNEQFF. For the CDR3, the DNA is TGTGCCAGCACGGGGGGGTCCAATGAGCAGTTCTTC.

A note on this clone: At one boundary the junction diverges from the germline segment, which might be a read error. This chain joins TRBV6-1 and TRBJ1-1; D is unresolved. The CDR3 consists of 15 residues. The V gene's germline CDR1 is MNHNS and CDR2 SASEGT. CDR3 in DNA: TGTGCCAGCCGTGAGGTGAGGGTTTGGGACACTGAAGCTTTCTTT. Protein sequence: CASREVRVWDTEAFF.

The chain recombines TRBV18 with TRBJ1-2, with 10 positions matching TRBD1. Germline assignment: CDR1 KGHSH and CDR2 LQKENI. This CDR3 region has 16 residues. With 5 bases clipped from V and 2 bases from J, the junction kept 8 bases outside the gene matches. The chain's CDR3 is CASSSLPGQGNYGYTF. CDR3 bases: TGTGCCAGCTCATCGCTGCCGGGACAGGGGAACTATGGCTACACCTTC.